This T cell receptor beta chain was sequenced during a study of blood T cell repertoires in COVID-19. Study information: From the United States, Italy and Spain came samples of acute and convalescent COVID-19. From T cells, B-cell-depleted T cells, or PBMCs came the material, which was cDNA or gDNA.

V dropped 1 base and J dropped 7; count of bases not matched to a gene: 5. Per germline, CDR1 GTSNPN and CDR2 SVGIG (reference sequence). The CDR3 totals 13 residues. In the original analysis: Reference gene primer amplification gave nucleated cell count estimates. The table came from immunoSEQ multiplex PCR; TCRdb's copy has only in-frame clones and leaves some out. That table gives V, J and clone size, and the DNA gave D and trimming. The data show about 180,000 clones, about nine tenths seen once. The source material was peripheral blood. This sequence was found in a woman aged 25 to 45 with acute or convalescent COVID-19. J is TRBJ2-5 and V is TRBV30; 8 bases are a match to TRBD1. The CDR3 DNA sequence: TGTGCCTGGAGTGGGGGACAGGTGGGGACCCAGTACTTC. This codes for CAWSGGQVGTQYF.